This is a list of T cell receptor beta chains from one sample in a study of T cell responses to AZD1222 COVID-19 vaccine. Produced via immunoSEQ multiplex PCR; TCRdb's table is partial and in-frame only. The sample has under 150,000 clones; 90% to 95% are singletons. Material: peripheral blood, obtained on day 0 of AZD1222 vaccination. These receptors were obtained from an adult in good health. The CDR3 runs from the conserved cysteine through the conserved F or W. The D gene is left open where the match is weak. Clone sizes are given selectively: once, few, many, or a class where the clone is expanded.

v_call: TRBV28; d_call: TRBD1; j_call: TRBJ1-3; clone_size: .; cdr3_aa: CASSLRQGATGNTIYF; cdr3_nt: TGTGCCAGCAGTTTACGGCAGGGGGCTACTGGAAACACCATATATTTT
v_call: TRBV19; d_call: .; j_call: TRBJ1-1; clone_size: few; cdr3_aa: CASSRAENTEAFF; cdr3_nt: TGTGCCAGTAGTCGGGCCGAGAACACTGAAGCTTTCTTT
v_call: TRBV27; d_call: .; j_call: TRBJ1-6; clone_size: .; cdr3_aa: CASSLLTAADYNSPLHF; cdr3_nt: TGTGCCAGCAGTTTACTCACCGCAGCCGACTATAATTCACCCCTCCACTTT
v_call: TRBV12-3/TRBV12-4; d_call: .; j_call: TRBJ2-2; clone_size: once; cdr3_aa: CASSPKYGELFF; cdr3_nt: TGTGCCAGCAGCCCTAAATACGGGGAGCTGTTTTTT
v_call: TRBV4-2; d_call: TRBD2; j_call: TRBJ2-1; clone_size: .; cdr3_aa: CASRFRGTSGHEQFF; cdr3_nt: TGTGCCAGCAGGTTTAGGGGGACTAGCGGGCATGAGCAGTTCTTC
v_call: TRBV19; d_call: .; j_call: TRBJ1-6; clone_size: .; cdr3_aa: CASSTIGAPTDSPLHF; cdr3_nt: TGTGCCAGTAGTACTATAGGGGCCCCCACGGATTCACCCCTCCACTTT
v_call: TRBV4-3; d_call: TRBD1; j_call: TRBJ1-5; clone_size: .; cdr3_aa: CASSQGGGTARNQPQHF; cdr3_nt: TGCGCCAGCAGCCAAGGAGGTGGGACAGCCCGCAATCAGCCCCAGCATTTT
v_call: TRBV30; d_call: TRBD1; j_call: TRBJ2-7; clone_size: .; cdr3_aa: CAWREPGQGANEQYF; cdr3_nt: TGTGCCTGGAGGGAACCGGGACAGGGGGCTAACGAGCAGTACTTC
v_call: TRBV4-3; d_call: .; j_call: TRBJ1-5; clone_size: .; cdr3_aa: CASSQQQATPQHF; cdr3_nt: TGCGCCAGCAGCCAACAACAGGCGACACCCCAGCATTTT
v_call: TRBV28; d_call: TRBD1; j_call: TRBJ1-2; clone_size: .; cdr3_aa: CASSLSGQATGYTF; cdr3_nt: TGTGCCAGCAGTTTGTCAGGACAGGCCACTGGCTACACCTTC
v_call: TRBV10-3; d_call: TRBD2; j_call: TRBJ2-7; clone_size: .; cdr3_aa: CAISEWSSGSSLLNEQYF; cdr3_nt: TGTGCCATCAGTGAGTGGTCTAGCGGGAGTTCCCTTCTCAACGAGCAGTACTTC
v_call: TRBV12-3/TRBV12-4; d_call: .; j_call: TRBJ1-6; clone_size: .; cdr3_aa: CASRPGGDSPLHF; cdr3_nt: TGTGCCAGCAGACCTGGGGGGGATTCACCCCTCCACTTT
v_call: TRBV20-1; d_call: TRBD2; j_call: TRBJ2-5; clone_size: .; cdr3_aa: CSASRLAGGETQYF; cdr3_nt: TGCAGTGCTAGTCGACTAGCGGGAGGGGAGACCCAGTACTTC
v_call: TRBV15; d_call: TRBD2; j_call: TRBJ2-1; clone_size: .; cdr3_aa: CATSRGDSGEQFF; cdr3_nt: TGTGCCACCAGCAGAGGGGATAGCGGGGAGCAGTTCTTC
v_call: TRBV20-1; d_call: .; j_call: TRBJ1-2; clone_size: .; cdr3_aa: CSAGRAGYTF; cdr3_nt: TGCAGTGCTGGGAGGGCTGGCTACACCTTC
v_call: TRBV27; d_call: .; j_call: TRBJ2-5; clone_size: .; cdr3_aa: CASSSRLVWETQYF; cdr3_nt: TGTGCCAGCAGTTCCCGACTAGTATGGGAGACCCAGTACTTC
v_call: TRBV19; d_call: TRBD2; j_call: TRBJ2-7; clone_size: .; cdr3_aa: CASSMGLAGGKTYEQYF; cdr3_nt: TGTGCCAGTAGTATGGGACTAGCGGGAGGAAAAACCTACGAGCAGTACTTC
v_call: TRBV6-2/TRBV6-3; d_call: TRBD1; j_call: TRBJ2-1; clone_size: .; cdr3_aa: CASSYGQGETNEQFF; cdr3_nt: TGTGCCAGCAGTTACGGACAGGGGGAAACAAATGAGCAGTTCTTC
v_call: TRBV6-5; d_call: TRBD1; j_call: TRBJ2-5; clone_size: few; cdr3_aa: CASSPGQHSETQYF; cdr3_nt: TGTGCCAGCAGCCCGGGACAGCATTCAGAGACCCAGTACTTC
v_call: TRBV4-3; d_call: TRBD2; j_call: TRBJ2-3; clone_size: .; cdr3_aa: CASSQEWAGGHSTDTQYF; cdr3_nt: TGCGCCAGCAGCCAAGAGTGGGCGGGAGGACACAGCACAGATACGCAGTATTTT
v_call: TRBV7-9; d_call: .; j_call: TRBJ1-4; clone_size: once; cdr3_aa: CASSPGREKLFF; cdr3_nt: TGTGCCAGCAGCCCGGGTCGTGAAAAACTGTTTTTT
v_call: TRBV3-1/TRBV3-2; d_call: .; j_call: TRBJ1-5; clone_size: .; cdr3_aa: CASSQEGVFQPQHF; cdr3_nt: TGTGCCAGCAGCCAAGAAGGGGTATTTCAGCCCCAGCATTTT
v_call: TRBV28; d_call: .; j_call: TRBJ2-2; clone_size: .; cdr3_aa: CASSLLEPGELFF; cdr3_nt: TGTGCCAGCAGTTTATTGGAGCCCGGGGAGCTGTTTTTT
v_call: TRBV10-3; d_call: TRBD1; j_call: TRBJ1-6; clone_size: .; cdr3_aa: CAISDWDSSIYNSPLHF; cdr3_nt: TGTGCCATCAGTGATTGGGACAGCAGTATCTATAATTCACCCCTCCACTTT
v_call: TRBV3-1/TRBV3-2; d_call: .; j_call: TRBJ2-1; clone_size: .; cdr3_aa: CASSQAGVGGRSYNEQFF; cdr3_nt: TGTGCCAGCAGCCAAGCGGGGGTCGGGGGCAGGTCGTACAATGAGCAGTTCTTC
v_call: TRBV5-5; d_call: .; j_call: TRBJ2-1; clone_size: .; cdr3_aa: CASSLGPGSASEQFF; cdr3_nt: TGTGCCAGCAGCTTGGGGCCAGGGAGTGCGAGTGAGCAGTTCTTC
v_call: TRBV6-5; d_call: .; j_call: TRBJ1-5; clone_size: .; cdr3_aa: CASSYRDQPQHF; cdr3_nt: TGTGCCAGCAGTTATAGGGATCAGCCCCAGCATTTT
v_call: TRBV11-2; d_call: .; j_call: TRBJ2-1; clone_size: .; cdr3_aa: CASSTTARYNEQFF; cdr3_nt: TGTGCCAGCAGCACAACAGCCCGATACAATGAGCAGTTCTTC
v_call: TRBV27; d_call: TRBD1; j_call: TRBJ1-2; clone_size: .; cdr3_aa: CASSFRDSNYGYTF; cdr3_nt: TGTGCCAGCAGTTTCCGGGACAGCAACTATGGCTACACCTTC
v_call: TRBV9; d_call: .; j_call: TRBJ1-2; clone_size: .; cdr3_aa: CASSVGAGDYGYTF; cdr3_nt: TGTGCCAGCAGCGTAGGTGCAGGGGACTATGGCTACACCTTC
v_call: TRBV27; d_call: TRBD2; j_call: TRBJ2-7; clone_size: once; cdr3_aa: CASSLGSGGSSYEQYF; cdr3_nt: TGTGCCAGCAGTTTAGGTAGCGGGGGGAGCTCCTACGAGCAGTACTTC
v_call: TRBV4-3; d_call: .; j_call: TRBJ2-1; clone_size: .; cdr3_aa: CASSQDTELFYNEQFF; cdr3_nt: TGCGCCAGCAGCCAAGATACTGAACTTTTCTACAATGAGCAGTTCTTC
v_call: TRBV18; d_call: TRBD1; j_call: TRBJ2-3; clone_size: .; cdr3_aa: CASSPPNRGQTDTQYF; cdr3_nt: TGTGCCAGCTCACCACCGAACAGGGGGCAAACAGATACGCAGTATTTT